The 18 T cell receptor beta chains given below trace back to one sample, sequenced in a study of cytomegalovirus exposure and HLA in healthy donors. The PCR was carried out with 60 Vbeta primers and 13 Jbeta primers. Profiled with immunoSEQ multiplex PCR; TCRdb holds only in-frame clones, not every one. The sample records about 190,000 clones, around 88% being singletons. Sequencing was done on a sample of PBMCs. The receptors were sampled from a man in his forties in good health and CMV-seropositive.

Here the CDR3 DNA reads TGTGCCAGCAGAGTAGACAGGGCGGACTACGAGCAGTACTTC. It yields the protein CASRVDRADYEQYF. The chain carries TRBV5-5 and TRBJ2-7; TRBD1 agrees at 7 bases. There are 14 residues in the CDR3. Per germline, CDR1 SGHKS and CDR2 YYEKEE (reference sequence). The junction had 8 bases not matched to a gene; V was cut back by 5 bases and J by 3 bases.

The rearrangement uses TRBV5-1 and TRBJ1-4; no clear D. The CDR3 runs 15 residues. CDR1 and CDR2 from the germline V gene are SGHRS and YFSETQ. Trimming cost V 3 bases and J 4 bases, with 13 bases left between them. CDR3 bases: TGCGCCAGCAGCTCCCTGGGAGAGGGTAATGAAAAACTGTTTTTT. It specifies CASSSLGEGNEKLFF.

J is TRBJ2-1 and V is TRBV5-4, with TRBD2 matching 14 bases. The CDR3 runs 15 residues. Germline V gene sequence: CDR1 SGHNT, CDR2 YYREEE (reference sequence). V gave up 6 bases and J gave up 7 bases; unmatched junction bases: 6. The CDR3 DNA sequence: TGTGCCAGCAACCAAGGGACTAGCGGGAGTAATGAGCAGTTCTTC. This encodes CASNQGTSGSNEQFF.

The rearrangement uses TRBV5-1 and TRBJ1-4; the D gene is possibly TRBD1 (5 bases). The CDR3 totals 15 residues. Trimming left V 4 bases short and J 5 bases short, with 15 bases between. Germline lookup yields CDR1 SGHRS and CDR2 YFSETQ. The CDR3 protein is CASSPMGQFNEKLFF. CDR3 DNA sequence: TGCGCCAGCAGCCCGATGGGGCAATTCAATGAAAAACTGTTTTTT.

This sequence joins TRBV11-2 and TRBJ2-2; 11 bases are a match to TRBD1. The V segment lost 5 bases and the J segment 4 bases; nucleotides outside the gene matches: 6. Germline CDR1 and CDR2: SGHAT and FQNNGV. CDR3 length: 16 amino acids. The CDR3 spells CASSERTGGFTGELFF. Written as DNA, the CDR3 is TGTGCCAGCAGCGAACGGACAGGGGGCTTCACCGGGGAGCTGTTTTTT.

The chain links TRBV5-1 to TRBJ2-7; D is possibly TRBD1 (7 bases). V was cut by 0 bases and J by 6 bases, with 16 bases left in between. Germline V gives CDR1 SGHRS, CDR2 YFSETQ. This CDR3 has 15 residues. In nucleotides, the CDR3 is TGCGCCAGCAGCTTGGTCCCAGGGGGGACGGGCGAGCAGTACTTC. As protein: CASSLVPGGTGEQYF. Variable domain in full (rest from reference TRBV5-1 and TRBJ2-7): KAGVTQTPRYLIKTRGQQVTLSCSPISGHRSVSWYQQTPGQGLQFLFEYFSETQRNKGNFPGRFSGRQFSNSRSEMNVSTLELGDSALYLCASSLVPGGTGEQYFGPGTRLTVT.

The chain couples TRBV5-4 to TRBJ2-1; no definite D call. The germline CDR1 and CDR2 sequences are SGHNT and YYREEE (reference sequence). The CDR3 runs 16 residues. V was shortened by 0 bases and J by 7 bases, with 17 bases between the two germline ends. The CDR3 sequence is CASSLGTAPEPNEQFF. CDR3 DNA sequence: TGTGCCAGCAGCTTGGGAACTGCCCCCGAACCTAATGAGCAGTTCTTC. The complete variable domain, with remaining parts taken from reference TRBV5-4 and TRBJ2-1, reads ETGVTQSPTHLIKTRGQQVTLRCSSQSGHNTVSWYQQALGQGPQFIFQYYREEENGRGNFPPRFSGLQFPNYSSELNVNALELDDSALYLCASSLGTAPEPNEQFFGPGTRLTVL.

The V call is TRBV7-2, the J call TRBJ2-2; D is perhaps TRBD2 (6 bases). CDR1 and CDR2 (germline): SGHTA, FQGNSA. Between the trimmed V and J ends, which lost 5 bases and 5 bases, there was a span of 21 bases. The CDR3 extends over 17 amino acids. CDR3 bases: TGTGCCAGCAGCCACCAAATGCTAGCGATTTTTACCGGGGAGCTGTTTTTT. Translated, it gives CASSHQMLAIFTGELFF. The full variable domain, its missing parts supplied by reference TRBV7-2 and TRBJ2-2, is GAGVSQSPSNKVTEKGKDVELRCDPISGHTALYWYRQSLGQGLEFLIYFQGNSAPDKSGLPSDRFSAERTGGSVSTLTIQRTQQEDSAVYLCASSHQMLAIFTGELFFGEGSRLTVL.

The chain has TRBV28 and TRBJ1-1, with D perhaps matching TRBD1 (6 bases). This CDR3 region has 15 residues. The V and J ends lost 10 bases and 3 bases respectively, with 21 bases between them. Germline CDR1 MDHEN, CDR2 SYDVKM. CDR3 amino acids: CATQPPQGWDTEAFF. CDR3 coding DNA: TGTGCCACACAACCCCCACAGGGATGGGACACTGAAGCTTTCTTT.

V is TRBV21-1 and J is TRBJ2-1; TRBD2, the D gene given by the table, was not confirmed from the DNA. TRBV21-1 is shown as a pseudogene. The CDR3 has 12 amino acids. CDR3: CASSNSSDEQFF. Written as DNA, the CDR3 is TGTGCCAGCAGCAATTCGTCGGATGAGCAGTTCTTC.

Comment on this clone: This specimen includes other DNA sequences encoding the same CDR3. This chain links TRBV6-5 with TRBJ1-5; D uncertain. Trimming stripped 7 bases from V and 1 base from J, with 11 bases between. This CDR3 region has 14 residues. Germline V CDR1 and CDR2: MNHEY, SVGAGI. The CDR3 nucleotides read TGTGCCAGCACCCCCCCCGGGAGCAATCAGCCCCAGCATTTT. Its translation: CASTPPGSNQPQHF.

V and J are TRBV5-1 and TRBJ2-5; TRBD2 might be the D (5 bases). Germline V gene data show CDR1 as SGHRS and CDR2 as YFSETQ. V was trimmed by 3 bases and J by 4 bases, leaving 13 bases between them. The CDR3 is 14 amino acids. The CDR3 DNA is TGCGCCAGCAGCTCCCTCCCAGGACTAGAGACCCAGTACTTC. Protein: CASSSLPGLETQYF.

Turning to this clone: Relative to the germline gene, one junction end is altered; a read error may explain this. This chain links TRBV7-7 with TRBJ2-2; D is undetermined. Per the germline V gene, CDR1 is SSHAT and CDR2 is FNYEAQ (reference sequence). CDR3 size: 16 residues. CDR3 DNA: TGTGCTAGCAGCCCAGACTTACCCCGGAACACCGGGGAGCTGTTTTTT. Its translation: CASSPDLPRNTGELFF.

In this sample, this clone turned up once. The V call is TRBV6-1, the J call TRBJ1-4; 11 bases align to TRBD1. Trimming at V came to 5 bases and at J to 3 bases, leaving 2 bases not matched to a gene. CDR3 length: 15 residues. Germline CDR1 MNHNS, CDR2 SASEGT. The CDR3 sequence: CASSPDRGPNEKLFF. In DNA, the CDR3 is TGTGCCAGCAGTCCGGACAGGGGGCCTAATGAAAAACTGTTTTTT.

This clone came up a few times. The rearrangement uses TRBV11-2 and TRBJ1-2; 7 bases agree with TRBD1. The CDR3 has 15 amino acids. Germline-derived CDR1 and CDR2 are SGHAT and FQNNGV. J was trimmed by 0 bases and V by 5 bases; bases with no gene match: 6. The CDR3 nucleotides are TGTGCCAGCAGCCGACAGGGAAGCCCTAACTATGGCTACACCTTC. Protein product: CASSRQGSPNYGYTF. Full variable domain (outside the CDR3, taken from reference TRBV11-2 and TRBJ1-2): EAGVAQSPRYKIIEKRQSVAFWCNPISGHATLYWYQQILGQGPKLLIQFQNNGVVDDSQLPKDRFSAERLKGVDSTLKIQPAKLEDSAVYLCASSRQGSPNYGYTFGSGTRLTVV.

This clone was seen a single time. The chain joins TRBV19 to TRBJ2-2; 11 bases agree with TRBD2. The CDR3 covers 17 residues. Germline CDR1 is LNHDA and CDR2 is SQIVND (reference sequence). V was pared by 4 bases and J by 0 bases, with 4 bases of the junction left unmatched. The CDR3 loop reads CASSRLAGGANTGELFF. The DNA of the CDR3 is TGTGCCAGTAGTAGGCTAGCGGGAGGCGCGAACACCGGGGAGCTGTTTTTT.

The J gene is TRBJ2-1, the V gene TRBV12-5; 11 nucleotides align to TRBD2. V shed 7 bases, J shed 6 bases, and the junction held 5 bases outside the gene matches. Germline CDR1 LGHNT, CDR2 FRNRAP. The CDR3 is 14 amino acids. CDR3 nucleotides: TGTGCTAGTGACCCGGGACTAGCGGTCAATGAGCAGTTCTTC. It is translated as CASDPGLAVNEQFF.

This chain uses TRBV28 with TRBJ2-1; 11 bases match TRBD2. The J segment lost 6 bases and the V segment lost 8 bases, leaving 6 bases of the junction unmatched. CDR1 MDHEN and CDR2 SYDVKM come from the germline V gene. The CDR3 extends over 14 amino acids. The CDR3 sequence: CASGLAGGVNEQFF. CDR3 coding DNA: TGTGCCAGCGGATTAGCGGGAGGGGTCAATGAGCAGTTCTTC.